The 5 T cell receptor beta chains below come from one sample, sequenced in a study of PD-1 blockade in classical Hodgkin lymphoma. The table came from immunoSEQ multiplex PCR; TCRdb's copy has only in-frame clones and leaves some out. Of 70,000 or so clones listed, about two thirds were seen once; the top ten hold 7.5% to 10%. The patients all showed relapse after autologous stem cell transplantation, while their brentuximab vedotin exposure varied. Sequencing was performed on peripheral blood mononuclear cells (PBMCs), taken before the second cycle of nivolumab. The receptors derive from a human donor with classical Hodgkin lymphoma.

This clone occurred once. The chain links TRBV5-4 to TRBJ2-3; weak D call: TRBD2 (5 bases). Trimming shortened V by 4 bases and J by 0 bases, and 12 bases separated the two germline ends. Germline assignment: CDR1 SGHNT and CDR2 YYREEE (reference sequence). This CDR3 has 15 residues. The CDR3 protein is CASSPDLSSTDTQYF. CDR3 nucleotide sequence: TGTGCCAGCAGCCCGGACTTATCTAGCACAGATACGCAGTATTTT.

In this sample, this clone turned up once. The CDR3 sequence is CASSPRQGNEQFF. In DNA, the CDR3 is TGTGCCAGCTCACCAAGGCAGGGCAATGAGCAGTTCTTC. The genes are TRBV18 and TRBJ2-1; tentative D call: TRBD1 (5 bases). Germline values: CDR1 KGHSH, CDR2 LQKENI. V shed 2 bases and J shed 6 bases, with 8 bases lying between them. This CDR3 is 13 amino acids long.

The chain is built from TRBV30 and TRBJ2-7; 10 nucleotides align to TRBD2. CDR1 and CDR2 from the germline V gene are GTSNPN and SVGIG (reference sequence). V was pared by 5 bases and J by 4 bases, with 5 bases of the junction left unmatched. CDR3 length: 13 amino acids. The CDR3 DNA reads TGTGCCTGGGCAGCGGGAGGGGGGTACGAGCAGTACTTC. It translates to CAWAAGGGYEQYF.

The chain is built from TRBV11-1 and TRBJ2-7; possible D gene TRBD1, 6 bases. Germline V gives CDR1 SGHAT, CDR2 FQDESV (reference sequence). This CDR3 comprises 16 residues. The V end was cut by 5 bases, the J end by 9 bases, with 26 bases between. The CDR3 is CASSPESGIQGAWQYF. In DNA, the CDR3 is TGTGCCAGCAGCCCTGAGTCGGGGATACAGGGCGCTTGGCAGTACTTC.

The chain links TRBV5-1 to TRBJ2-2; 7 bases fit TRBD1. This CDR3 spans 15 amino acids. Germline-derived CDR1 and CDR2 are SGHRS and YFSETQ. J was trimmed by 0 bases and V by 8 bases; bases with no gene match: 7. The chain's CDR3 is CASQPGQTNTGELFF. CDR3 sequence (DNA): TGCGCCAGTCAACCGGGACAGACGAACACCGGGGAGCTGTTTTTT.